The present T cell receptor (beta chain) was sequenced within a study of CD4 T cells in relation to SARS-CoV-2 and coronaviruses. Turning to the study itself: ViraFEST: roughly ten-day antigen culture of PBMCs, then TCR beta CDR3 sequencing. Convalescent patients were about eight males and a handful of females; two were Hispanic.

General study points: No donor gave both pre-pandemic and post-infection samples.

The protocol was immunoSEQ multiplex PCR, while the TCRdb copy is restricted to in-frame clones and leaves out a portion. The table records about 39,000 clones, roughly four fifths of them present only once. Naive or memory CD4+ cells were cultured 1:1 with T cell-depleted PBMCs plus CEF. V dropped 3 bases and J dropped 6 bases, with 11 bases sitting between them. The CDR3 is made up of 14 amino acids. CDR1 is MGHDK, CDR2 SYGVNS, per germline. The sample holds a few counts of this clone. As yet, its antigen is unknown. The chain has TRBV25-1 and TRBJ2-2; D call uncertain. This receptor was identified in an adult with COVID-19. Sequences were obtained from naive CD4+ T cells from PBMCs, cultured in vitro. This sample's subset: naive CD4+ T cells isolated by negative enrichment. CDR3 in amino acids: CASSDSSESGELFF. The CDR3 DNA reads TGTGCCAGCAGTGATTCGTCCGAATCCGGGGAGCTGTTTTTT.